Listed here are 21 T cell receptor delta chains from one sample, sequenced in a study of gamma-delta T cells after stem cell transplantation. TCRdb fed the RT-PCR reads to CATT. Of under 2,500 delta-chain clones in the sample, about 3% were seen once. Sample: gamma-delta T cells. All receptors come from a human donor. It is not recorded whose cells these are; they may come from a transplant donor.

This clone has only a few counts. Additional DNA sequences in this sample encode the identical CDR3. This rearrangement joins TRDV2 to TRDJ1; 10 nucleotides align to TRDD3. CDR3 length: 16 amino acids. Germline V CDR1 and CDR2: GEAIGNYY, EKD. J was trimmed by 0 bases and V by 2 bases; bases with no gene match: 5. In nucleotides, the CDR3 is TGTGCCTGTGACAAACTGGGGGATCCGTACACCGATAAACTCATCTTT. Translated: CACDKLGDPYTDKLIF.

A few counts support this clone. The rearrangement links TRDV1 to TRDJ1, with 7 bases identical to TRDD2. Per germline, CDR1 TSWWSYY and CDR2 QGS. J lost 4 bases, V lost 5 bases, and 22 bases had no gene match. The CDR3 spans 19 residues. The CDR3 nucleotides read TGTGCTCTTGGGCCCCACTTCCCATCCCTTCCTCAAGTGAACGATAAACTCATCTTT. Translation gives CALGPHFPSLPQVNDKLIF.

By proportion, this clone is medium-sized (0.01 to 0.1%). This sequence is one base from a far larger clone and is likely a read error. The V gene is TRDV2, the J gene TRDJ3, with TRDD3 matching 7 bases. Germline-derived CDR1 and CDR2 are GEAIGNYY and EKD. V shed 0 bases and J 1 base; nucleotides not matched to a gene: 26. The CDR3 sequence is 25 residues long. The CDR3 is CACDTVSGWGTPFRLSSWDTRQMFF. CDR3 nucleotide sequence: TGTGCCTGTGACACCGTGAGTGGATGGGGGACCCCGTTTCGTTTATCGTCCTGGGACACCCGACAGATGTTTTTC.

On this clone: One base away lies a much larger clone, so this may be a sequencing read error. The chain employs TRDV2 and TRDJ3, with 10 bases that match TRDD3. The length of the CDR3 is 20 residues. The germline gives CDR1 GEAIGNYY, CDR2 EKD. The V gene end was trimmed by 0 bases and the J gene end by 2 bases; junction bases not matched to a gene: 9. In DNA form, the CDR3 reads TGTGCCTGTGACACCGGCGGTGGGGGATACAATCCCTGGGACACCCGACAGATGTTTTTC. Protein: CACDTGGGGYNPWDTRQMFF.

In its sample, this clone was seen a few times. TCRdb has a much larger clone's protein, which differs at residue 8 from the translation of this DNA, likely because of a read error; what is shown is the protein translated from the DNA. The V call is TRDV1, the J call TRDJ1; D gene unclear. Trimming removed 4 bases at V and 2 bases at J, with 14 bases between. Germline V gene lookup returns CDR1 TSWWSYY and CDR2 QGS. CDR3 length: 15 amino acids. In DNA form, the CDR3 reads TGTGCTCTTGGGGCCAGTACGATCCCTACCGATAAACTCATCTTT. Amino acids: CALGASTIPTDKLIF.

By share of the sample, this clone is medium-sized. This chain connects TRDV2 to TRDJ1; a possible D gene is TRDD3 (5 bases). This CDR3 is built from 14 residues. Trimming pared 1 base from V and 2 bases from J, leaving 10 bases between. The germline gives CDR1 GEAIGNYY, CDR2 EKD. CDR3 loop: CACDTRGGTDKLIF. Here the CDR3 DNA reads TGTGCCTGTGACACGAGGGGGGGGACCGATAAACTCATCTTT.

In its sample, this clone is medium-sized (0.01 to 0.1%). V and J are TRDV2 and TRDJ1; 8 bases match TRDD3. Germline V gene data show CDR1 as GEAIGNYY and CDR2 as EKD. This CDR3 spans 19 amino acids. V lost 0 bases to trimming and J lost 2 bases; unmatched junction nucleotides: 16. Here the CDR3 reads CACDTVRLGDGRRTDKLIF. As DNA, the CDR3 is TGTGCCTGTGACACCGTTCGATTGGGGGATGGTCGAAGAACCGATAAACTCATCTTT.

This clone was recorded a few times. A far larger clone is one base from this, pointing to a likely read error. Other DNA sequences within the sample encode an identical CDR3. In nucleotides, the CDR3 is TGTGCCTGTGACACCGTACTGGGCAACGACAAACTCATCTTT. Translated: CACDTVLGNDKLIF. The chain is built from TRDV2 and TRDJ1, with D possibly being TRDD3 (6 bases). Germline V lookup: CDR1 GEAIGNYY, CDR2 EKD. CDR3 length equals 14 residues. V was shortened by 0 bases and J by 8 bases, with 15 bases between the two germline ends.

By share, this clone ranks as medium-sized (0.01 to 0.1%). V usage is TRDV2 and J usage is TRDJ1; D gene ambiguous. V was clipped by 3 bases and J by 2 bases, with 12 bases between them. Germline CDR1 and CDR2: GEAIGNYY and EKD. This CDR3 has 14 amino acids. CDR3 sequence reads: CACDPLVKTDKLIF. CDR3 bases: TGTGCCTGTGACCCCCTCGTTAAGACCGATAAACTCATCTTT.

Comments on this clone: A much larger clone lies a single base off, so this may be a read error. The chain carries TRDV2 and TRDJ1; 11 bases match TRDD3. The V gene end was trimmed by 1 base and the J gene end by 0 bases; junction bases not matched to a gene: 9. Germline lookup yields CDR1 GEAIGNYY and CDR2 EKD. This CDR3 is built from 18 residues. The CDR3 here is CACDTILGDRGHTDKLIF. The CDR3, as DNA: TGTGCCTGTGACACGATACTGGGGGATAGAGGGCACACCGATAAACTCATCTTT.

By sample fraction, this clone is medium-sized (0.01 to 0.1%). The same CDR3 also results from other DNA sequences found in this sample. The rearrangement joins TRDV2 to TRDJ1, with unresolved D. CDR1 is GEAIGNYY, CDR2 EKD, per germline. V lost 0 bases to trimming and J lost 4 bases, with 11 bases between them. The CDR3 has 14 residues. The CDR3 sequence is CACDTLRVRDKLIF. In nucleotides, the CDR3 is TGTGCCTGTGACACCTTACGGGTACGCGATAAACTCATCTTT.

The chain employs TRDV1 and TRDJ1, with D possibly TRDD2 on 9 matching bases. Germline-derived CDR1 and CDR2 are TSWWSYY and QGS. The length of the CDR3 is 24 residues. V lost 0 bases to trimming and J lost 0 bases, with 35 bases between them. The CDR3 sequence is CALGELWNLPTGGPSLLYTDKLIF. The CDR3 bases are TGTGCTCTTGGGGAACTTTGGAACCTTCCTACTGGGGGGCCCTCTCTCCTGTACACCGATAAACTCATCTTT.

A note on this clone: A much more abundant neighbour one base away suggests this may be a read error. Other DNA sequences in the sample encode the same CDR3. The V gene is TRDV2, the J gene TRDJ1, with a possible D match to TRDD3 (6 bases). The germline gives CDR1 GEAIGNYY, CDR2 EKD. There are 17 residues in the CDR3. The CDR3 nucleotides read TGTGCCTGTGACACCGTGGGGGCTGCGGTGGGGCTGGATAAGCTCATCTTT. Protein product: CACDTVGAAVGLDKLIF.

Sample share makes this clone medium-sized. At one boundary the junction diverges from the germline segment, which might be a read error. J is TRDJ1 and V is TRDV2; TRDD3 agrees at 12 bases. CDR3 length: 19 amino acids. From germline, CDR1 is GEAIGNYY and CDR2 EKD. In nucleotides, the CDR3 is TGTGCCTGTAACACCGTTCTTACTGGGGGATACAGGTACACCGATAAACTCATCTTT. It encodes CACNTVLTGGYRYTDKLIF.

This clone was recorded a few times. The protein in TCRdb stems from a much larger clone and differs at residue 5 from this DNA's translation, likely a read error; here the protein is translated from the DNA. The chain combines TRDV1 with TRDJ1; D tentatively reads TRDD2 or TRDD3 (5 bases each). This CDR3 has 19 residues. Germline V gene lookup returns CDR1 TSWWSYY and CDR2 QGS. V gave up 6 bases and J gave up 4 bases, with 30 bases separating them. CDR3 in amino acids: CALGGPFFTTPYGVDKLIF. The CDR3 nucleotides are TGTGCTCTTGGAGGACCCTTCTTTACTACCCCTTATGGGGTCGATAAACTCATCTTT.

Sample share makes this clone medium-sized. The chain couples TRDV2 to TRDJ1; 9 bases align to TRDD3. Germline CDR1 reads GEAIGNYY; CDR2 reads EKD. V trimming: 3 bases; J trimming: 9 bases; junction bases outside the gene matches: 10. The CDR3 length is 14 residues. CDR3: CACDLITGGPQLIF. The CDR3 DNA sequence: TGTGCCTGTGACTTAATTACTGGGGGACCCCAACTCATCTTT.

This clone was detected a few times. The translation of this DNA and the TCRdb protein of a much larger clone differ at residue 3, probably owing to a read error; the protein shown here is translated from the DNA. This chain uses TRDV2 with TRDJ3, with a tentative D call TRDD3 (6 bases). This CDR3 has 18 amino acids. The germline CDR1 and CDR2 sequences are GEAIGNYY and EKD. The DNA of the CDR3 is TGTGCCTATGACACCGGCTGGGGAAGCTCCTGGGACACCCGACAGATGTTTTTC. Amino acid sequence: CAYDTGWGSSWDTRQMFF.

A remark on this clone: Other DNA sequences from this sample encode an identical CDR3 as well. The rearrangement joins TRDV2 to TRDJ1; possibly TRDD3 for D (5 bases). This CDR3 is 19 amino acids long. The germline V gene has CDR1 GEAIGNYY and CDR2 EKD. V dropped 0 bases and J dropped 1 base, with 23 bases sitting between them. The CDR3 loop reads CACDTVRSAGGPVTDKLIF. The DNA of the CDR3 is TGTGCCTGTGACACCGTACGGTCGGCCGGGGGCCCCGTCACCGATAAACTCATCTTT.

By proportion, this clone is medium-sized. The chain links TRDV2 to TRDJ1; 8 bases align to TRDD3. Unmatched junction bases numbered 14, after V lost 3 bases and J lost 0 bases. Germline V gene lookup returns CDR1 GEAIGNYY and CDR2 EKD. The CDR3 extends over 18 amino acids. As DNA, the CDR3 is TGTGCCTGTGACGCCGTTCGTAACTGGGGGGCCTACACCGATAAACTCATCTTT. Encoded protein: CACDAVRNWGAYTDKLIF.

This clone occurred a few times. Since a far larger clone is one base different, this is likely a read error. Other nucleotide sequences in the sample specify the same CDR3. V is TRDV2 and J is TRDJ1, with a possible D match to TRDD3 (5 bases). The CDR3 totals 15 residues. V dropped 3 bases and J dropped 4 bases, with 17 bases sitting between them. Germline V gives CDR1 GEAIGNYY, CDR2 EKD. CDR3 DNA sequence: TGTGCCTGTGACGCGGTCACTGGAGGACGCGATAAACTCATCTTT. Translated: CACDAVTGGRDKLIF.

Sample share makes this clone medium-sized (0.01 to 0.1%). The sample carries other DNA sequences with the same CDR3. The chain links TRDV2 to TRDJ1, with D perhaps matching TRDD3 (5 bases). This CDR3 region has 13 residues. The germline CDR1 and CDR2 sequences are GEAIGNYY and EKD. V was trimmed by 3 bases and J by 4 bases, leaving 11 bases between them. CDR3 amino acids: CACDGLGDDKLIF. CDR3 DNA: TGTGCCTGTGACGGTCTCGGGGACGATAAACTCATCTTT.